This TCR beta chain comes out of a study of Ad26.COV2.S vaccination and SARS-CoV-2 variants. The wider study: Recipients of Ad26.COV2.S got it intramuscularly, once or twice 56 days apart.

Documented treatment: roughly 19 received Ad26.COV2.S at low or high dose, single or two shots; five or six received placebo; per-sample allocation not given. The investigators took samples on day 63 after the first vaccine or placebo injection. This CDR3 comprises 11 residues. Trimming took 6 bases from V and 0 from J, leaving 5 bases between them. Germline V gives CDR1 DFQATT, CDR2 SNEGSKA (reference sequence). Clones were read by immunoSEQ multiplex PCR, and TCRdb kept only the in-frame ones, dropping some. This sample carries around 450,000 clones, roughly 87% of them seen once, and the ten largest clones take less than 4.5%.

The TCR was taken from a person between 18 and 60 years old who received the Ad26.COV2.S COVID-19 vaccine or a placebo. This specimen was peripheral blood, taken in a trial of Ad26.COV2.S vaccine versus placebo. The rearrangement uses TRBV20-1 and TRBJ2-5; D is ambiguous. CDR3 region: CSAGYQETQYF. In DNA form, the CDR3 reads TGCAGTGCCGGGTACCAAGAGACCCAGTACTTC.